A single sample gave rise to the 11 T cell receptor beta chains below, sequenced in a study of T cell repertoires in cytomegalovirus infection (dated by TCRdb to about 2019). Taken with the paper, the label for treatment or condition translates to: in vitro stimulation with specific CMV peptide epitopes to enrich CMV-specific T cells. For these TCRs, the target antigens are not known. Sequencing instrument: Illumina HiSeq 1500. Using fastp at Q25 and MiXCR, TCRdb reprocessed the public reads and kept productive beta chains. Rows with one shared CDR3 protein collapse into an entry with the most common genes and DNA. This sample gives around 750,000 distinct CDR3 sequences in total; around a third of them show up just once. The ten largest clones capture around 12% of the sample. The sample was cultured CD8+ T cells from PBMCs, taken from culture after CMV antigen stimulation. These receptors were collected from a human donor in good health (CMV status not recorded). Some clones in this sample may be carry-over from other donors' samples.

This clonotype was seen repeatedly, ten times or more. The chain is built from TRBV7-2 and TRBJ2-7; 9 bases line up with TRBD2. This CDR3 has 18 residues. Per germline, CDR1 SGHTA and CDR2 FQGNSA. With 1 base clipped from V and 2 bases from J, the junction kept 12 bases outside the gene matches. In nucleotides, the CDR3 is TGTGCCAGCAGCTTAGAGGGGGGCATCGGACTAGCGACCTACGAGCAGTACTTC. Its translation is CASSLEGGIGLATYEQYF.

This chain connects TRBV6-6 to TRBJ2-7; D perhaps matches TRBD2 (6 bases). V lost 6 bases and J lost 2, with 11 bases in between. The CDR3 is made up of 13 amino acids. CDR1 is MNHNY and CDR2 is SVGAGI in the germline V gene (reference sequence). The CDR3 reads CASSNTGAYEQYF. CDR3 nucleotide sequence: TGTGCCAGCAGCAACACGGGGGCCTACGAGCAGTACTTC.

The CDR3 loop is CASSLNGGSSYTF. CDR3 DNA sequence: TGTGCCAGCAGCTTAAATGGGGGCAGTTCCTACACCTTC. This chain links TRBV13 with TRBJ1-2, with D perhaps TRBD1 (6 bases). V dropped 2 bases and J dropped 10 bases, with 14 bases sitting between them. The CDR3 extends over 13 amino acids. Germline CDR1 is PRHDT and CDR2 is FYEKMQ (reference sequence).

The chain has TRBV4-1 and TRBJ2-1, with TRBD2 as a possible D gene (5 bases). This CDR3 contains 15 residues. With 4 bases removed from V and 7 bases from J, the gap between germline ends came to 17 bases. The germline V gene encodes CDR1 MGHRA and CDR2 YSYEKL. As DNA, the CDR3 is TGCGCCAGCAGCCCCGTGGAGGAAGTTTGGAATGAGCAGTTCTTC. Residues: CASSPVEEVWNEQFF.

This clonotype was counted a few times. The chain has TRBV27 and TRBJ1-5, with D perhaps matching TRBD1 (5 bases). The V end was cut by 6 bases, the J end by 4 bases, with 13 bases between. Germline V gene sequence: CDR1 MNHEY, CDR2 SMNVEV (reference sequence). The CDR3 length is 14 residues. This CDR3 reads CASSTGLKNQPQHF. In DNA form, the CDR3 reads TGTGCCAGCAGCACGGGACTGAAAAATCAGCCCCAGCATTTT.

There are a few counts of this clonotype. V and J are TRBV7-8 and TRBJ2-7, with TRBD2 identical over 8 bases. Germline V lookup: CDR1 SGHVS, CDR2 FQNEAQ. V lost 5 bases and J lost 4; bases outside the gene matches: 10. This CDR3 has 15 amino acids. CDR3 sequence: CASSPPGLVLYEQYF. The CDR3 DNA follows: TGTGCCAGCAGCCCCCCGGGACTAGTCCTTTACGAGCAGTACTTC.

CDR3 bases: TGTGCCAGCAGCCATAAGACAGGAGTTGCAACTAATGAAAAACTGTTTTTT. Translating gives CASSHKTGVATNEKLFF. The rearrangement links TRBV14 to TRBJ1-4; the D gene is possibly TRBD1 (6 bases). Looked up from germline, CDR1 is SGHDN and CDR2 is FVKESK. V lost 3 bases, J lost 0 bases, and 14 bases lay in between. The CDR3 extends over 17 amino acids.

The CDR3 sequence is CASSLMPNPALETQYF. The CDR3 DNA reads as TGTGCCAGCAGCTTAATGCCGAACCCGGCGCTCGAGACCCAGTACTTC. V is TRBV7-2 and J is TRBJ2-5; D is unresolved. Germline CDR1 and CDR2: SGHTA and FQGNSA. This CDR3 is 16 amino acids long. The V end was cut by 2 bases, the J end by 5 bases, with 18 bases between.

The CDR3 reads CASSYGGLYEQYF. The CDR3 coding sequence is TGTGCCAGCAGTTACGGGGGCCTCTACGAGCAGTACTTC. This sequence joins TRBV6-2 or TRBV6-3 and TRBJ2-7; D may be TRBD1 (6 bases). Germline V lookup: CDR1 MNHEY, CDR2 SVGEGT. The CDR3 loop spans 13 amino acids. V was cut by 2 bases and J by 3 bases, with 8 bases left in between.

This clonotype occurred a few times. This chain joins TRBV12-3 or TRBV12-4 and TRBJ1-3, with D tentatively TRBD1 (5 bases). V was trimmed by 3 bases and J by 0 bases, leaving 24 bases between them. The CDR3 totals 20 residues. CDR3 bases: TGTGCCAGCAGTTTTAGGTTAGGCGACAGCCAAAAAGTCTCTGGAAACACCATATATTTT. Amino acids: CASSFRLGDSQKVSGNTIYF.

This chain joins TRBV6-2 or TRBV6-3 and TRBJ2-1; D is uncertain. The CDR3 is 12 residues long. V lost 7 bases and J 3 bases, leaving 7 bases between the germline ends. Germline CDR1 MNHEY, CDR2 SVGEGT. The CDR3 loop is CASNTGYNEQFF. CDR3 in DNA: TGTGCCAGCAATACGGGCTACAATGAGCAGTTCTTC.